A single TCR beta chain is shown here with its context. Its antigen remains unidentified. The table came from immunoSEQ multiplex PCR; TCRdb's copy has only in-frame clones and leaves some out. This sample has under 30,000 clones, with around 83% found just once. This entry is derived from a study of ipilimumab plus nivolumab after autologous stem cell transplantation. Across the study: The DLBCL group included primary refractory and relapsed cases.

General observations from the study: Per the authors, repertoire, Treg and microbiota data justify further study.

Starting 14 to 28 days after autologous transplant, ipilimumab 1 mg/kg was given. Through week 26, nivolumab 3 mg/kg IV was given weeks 1, 4, 7, 10, then biweekly. Germline V gene sequence: CDR1 SEHNR, CDR2 FQNEAQ (reference sequence). CDR3 length: 15 residues. Trimming took 4 bases from V and 0 from J, leaving 12 bases between them. Material: PBMCs, obtained in a trial of ipilimumab plus nivolumab as post-transplant consolidation. This rearrangement joins TRBV7-9 to TRBJ1-2; weak D call: TRBD1 (6 bases). This sequence originates from a male donor with diffuse large B-cell lymphoma. The CDR3 sequence: CASSYSGTTNYGYTF. The DNA of the CDR3 is TGTGCCAGCAGCTACTCCGGGACAACTAACTATGGCTACACCTTC.